Below are 18 T cell receptor beta chains sequenced from a single sample in a study of PD-L1 blockade in urothelial cancer. TCRdb keeps only in-frame clones here, not all; method: immunoSEQ multiplex PCR. The table lists about 110,000 clones, under 95% of them singletons. Time point: peripheral blood 6 weeks after treatment start. Sequenced here: PBMCs, sampled around atezolizumab (anti-PD-L1) treatment. Receptors were obtained from a man in his sixties with urothelial cancer.

The rearrangement uses TRBV29-1 and TRBJ2-1; perhaps TRBD1 as D (8 bases). The CDR3 is 13 residues long. The germline V gene has CDR1 SQVTM and CDR2 ANQGSEA. The CDR3 spells CSGQGGNYNEQFF. The CDR3, as DNA: TGCAGTGGACAGGGAGGGAACTACAATGAGCAGTTCTTC.

The rearrangement joins TRBV4-1 to TRBJ2-7, with 11 bases lining up with TRBD2. The trim removed 0 bases at V and 2 bases at J, leaving 3 bases unmatched. The CDR3 covers 16 residues. Looked up from germline, CDR1 is MGHRA and CDR2 is YSYEKL. The CDR3 DNA reads TGCGCCAGCAGCCAAGAGGCTAGCGGGAGGACCTACGAGCAGTACTTC. Residues: CASSQEASGRTYEQYF.

The rearrangement links TRBV7-9 to TRBJ2-7, with TRBD2 identical over 11 bases. CDR1 and CDR2 from the germline V gene are SEHNR and FQNEAQ (reference sequence). The CDR3 runs to 13 residues. The V segment lost 5 bases and the J segment 4 bases; nucleotides outside the gene matches: 1. CDR3 sequence (DNA): TGTGCCAGCAGCCCTAGCGGGAGGTACGAGCAGTACTTC. Its protein is CASSPSGRYEQYF. The full variable domain, completed using reference TRBV7-9 and TRBJ2-7, is DTGVSQNPRHKITKRGQNVTFRCDPISEHNRLYWYRQTLGQGPEFLTYFQNEAQLEKSRLLSDRFSAERPKGSFSTLEIQRTEQGDSAMYLCASSPSGRYEQYFGPGTRLTVT.

The genes are TRBV20-1 and TRBJ2-5, with unresolved D. In germline, CDR1 is DFQATT, CDR2 SNEGSKA (reference sequence). CDR3 length: 11 amino acids. Between the trimmed V and J ends, which lost 6 bases and 5 bases, there was a span of 10 bases. CDR3 sequence reads: CSARWRETQYF. Here the CDR3 DNA reads TGCAGTGCACGATGGCGGGAGACCCAGTACTTC.

The chain has TRBV30 and TRBJ1-2; 7 bases fit TRBD1. Germline V gene sequence: CDR1 GTSNPN, CDR2 SVGIG (reference sequence). V dropped 8 bases and J dropped 1; count of bases not matched to a gene: 4. The CDR3 loop spans 12 amino acids. CDR3 region: CALGQVNYGYTF. The CDR3 DNA is TGTGCCCTCGGACAGGTTAACTATGGCTACACCTTC.

The rearrangement links TRBV7-6 to TRBJ1-1, with unresolved D. Trimming took off 5 bases at V and 10 bases at J, with 23 bases between the two ends. The CDR3 covers 15 residues. Germline CDR1 and CDR2: SGHVS and FNYEAQ. The CDR3 reads CASSQMGTGGGSAFF. The CDR3 nucleotides read TGTGCCAGCAGCCAGATGGGTACCGGTGGCGGGTCAGCTTTCTTT.

The V call is TRBV7-2, the J call TRBJ1-4; D uncertain. This CDR3 has 13 amino acids. Trimming removed 2 bases from V and 8 bases from J, with 9 bases in between. Germline V lookup: CDR1 SGHTA, CDR2 FQGNSA. Written as DNA, the CDR3 is TGTGCCAGCAGCTTACTGGCGCGGGAAAAACTGTTTTTT. Its translation: CASSLLAREKLFF.

The chain recombines TRBV7-9 with TRBJ1-4, with 9 bases that match TRBD1. Trimming cost V 2 bases and J 5 bases; bases outside gene matches: 3. The CDR3 is made up of 15 amino acids. Germline V CDR1 and CDR2: SEHNR, FQNEAQ (reference sequence). CDR3 sequence (DNA): TGTGCCAGCAGCTTACTCGGGACAGGGAATGAAAAACTGTTTTTT. The encoded protein is CASSLLGTGNEKLFF. The full variable domain, its missing parts supplied by reference TRBV7-9 and TRBJ1-4, is DTGVSQNPRHKITKRGQNVTFRCDPISEHNRLYWYRQTLGQGPEFLTYFQNEAQLEKSRLLSDRFSAERPKGSFSTLEIQRTEQGDSAMYLCASSLLGTGNEKLFFGSGTQLSVL.

J is TRBJ1-2 and V is TRBV30; 8 bases align to TRBD1. Germline V lookup: CDR1 GTSNPN, CDR2 SVGIG (reference sequence). CDR3 length: 14 amino acids. The V gene end was trimmed by 5 bases and the J gene end by 3 bases; junction bases not matched to a gene: 8. In DNA, the CDR3 is TGTGCCTGGTTCGTCCAGACAGGGGACTATGGCTACACCTTC. This encodes CAWFVQTGDYGYTF.

The V gene is TRBV27, the J gene TRBJ2-1, with 13 bases matching TRBD2. CDR1 MNHEY and CDR2 SMNVEV come from the germline V gene (reference sequence). This CDR3 has 17 residues. Germline trimming cut 4 bases from V and 8 bases from J; bases unmatched to any gene: 11. CDR3 loop: CASSSSRTSGSIYEQFF. CDR3 DNA: TGTGCCAGCAGTTCCAGTCGGACTAGCGGGAGTATCTATGAGCAGTTCTTC.

About this clone: Compared with germline, one end of the junction differs, possibly owing to a read error. V usage is TRBV7-9 and J usage is TRBJ1-1; 9 nucleotides match TRBD1. This CDR3 has 15 amino acids. In germline, CDR1 is SEHNR, CDR2 FQNEAQ (reference sequence). The CDR3 DNA reads TGTGCCAGCAGCTTAAGCGGGACAGGGAACGCTGAAGCTTTCTTT. Amino acid sequence: CASSLSGTGNAEAFF.

This chain connects TRBV30 to TRBJ2-5; D is unclear. The CDR3 loop spans 12 amino acids. CDR1 is GTSNPN and CDR2 is SVGIG in the germline V gene (reference sequence). V gave up 0 bases and J gave up 5 bases, with 7 bases separating them. CDR3: CAWSVIDETQYF. The CDR3 nucleotides are TGTGCCTGGAGTGTTATAGATGAGACCCAGTACTTC.

V is TRBV5-1 and J is TRBJ2-3; 10 bases map to TRBD2. Germline assignment: CDR1 SGHRS and CDR2 YFSETQ. V was pared by 2 bases and J by 6 bases, with 9 bases of the junction left unmatched. The CDR3 contains 16 residues. The CDR3 nucleotides read TGCGCCAGCAGCTTTGCGATAGCGGGAGGTTCGGATACGCAGTATTTT. Protein: CASSFAIAGGSDTQYF.

The chain employs TRBV30 and TRBJ2-1, with a tentative D call TRBD2 (5 bases). CDR1 is GTSNPN and CDR2 is SVGIG in the germline V gene (reference sequence). V dropped 3 bases and J dropped 1 base, with 10 bases sitting between them. There are 14 residues in the CDR3. As DNA, the CDR3 is TGTGCCTGGAGGGCTAGCTCTTCCTACAATGAGCAGTTCTTC. Its translation is CAWRASSSYNEQFF.

The V call is TRBV18, the J call TRBJ2-2; possible D gene TRBD2, 6 bases. In germline, CDR1 is KGHSH, CDR2 LQKENI. Trimming left V 6 bases short and J 4 bases short, with 9 bases between. CDR3 size: 13 residues. The CDR3 region is CASSGGRTGELFF. In DNA form, the CDR3 reads TGTGCCAGCTCGGGGGGTCGCACCGGGGAGCTGTTTTTT.

The rearrangement links TRBV18 to TRBJ2-1; a weak D match, TRBD2 (5 bases). Trimming removed 6 bases from V and 4 bases from J, with 7 bases in between. The CDR3 runs 12 residues. In germline, CDR1 is KGHSH, CDR2 LQKENI. The CDR3, as DNA: TGTGCCAGCTCGGAGCGGTACAATGAGCAGTTCTTC. Residues: CASSERYNEQFF.

The chain joins TRBV11-2 to TRBJ2-3; 7 bases map to TRBD2. The CDR3 length is 16 residues. Per germline, CDR1 SGHAT and CDR2 FQNNGV. With V trimmed by 0 bases and J by 1 base, 4 bases remained unmatched. This chain's CDR3 is CASSLDGLAGTDTQYF. The CDR3 DNA sequence: TGTGCCAGCAGCTTAGATGGGCTAGCGGGCACAGATACGCAGTATTTT.

CDR3 in amino acids: CASSPPGDITSGEQFF. The CDR3 DNA reads as TGTGCCAGCAGCCCACCCGGGGACATCACCTCCGGTGAGCAGTTCTTC. V and J are TRBV5-4 and TRBJ2-1; tentatively, D is TRBD1 (6 bases). Germline V gene sequence: CDR1 SGHNT, CDR2 YYREEE (reference sequence). This CDR3 contains 16 residues. Trimming pared 4 bases from V and 9 bases from J, leaving 23 bases between.